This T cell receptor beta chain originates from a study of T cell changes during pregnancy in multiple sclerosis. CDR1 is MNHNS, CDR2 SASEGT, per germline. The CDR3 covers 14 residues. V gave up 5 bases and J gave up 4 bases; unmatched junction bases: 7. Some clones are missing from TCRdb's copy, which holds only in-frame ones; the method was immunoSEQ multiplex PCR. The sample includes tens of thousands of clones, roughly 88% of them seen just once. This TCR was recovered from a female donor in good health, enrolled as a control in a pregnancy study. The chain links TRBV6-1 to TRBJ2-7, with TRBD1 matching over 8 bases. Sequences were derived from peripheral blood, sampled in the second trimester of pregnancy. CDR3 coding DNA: TGTGCCAGCAGTCGGGGACAGGAGAGATACGAGCAGTACTTC. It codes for CASSRGQERYEQYF.